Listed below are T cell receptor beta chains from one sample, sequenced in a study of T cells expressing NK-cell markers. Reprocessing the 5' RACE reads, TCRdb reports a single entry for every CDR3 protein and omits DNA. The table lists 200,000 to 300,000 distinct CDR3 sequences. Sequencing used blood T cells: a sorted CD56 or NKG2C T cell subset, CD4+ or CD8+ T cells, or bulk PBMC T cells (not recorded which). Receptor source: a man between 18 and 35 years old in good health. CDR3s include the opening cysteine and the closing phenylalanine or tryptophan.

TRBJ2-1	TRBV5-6	CASSRSISGQGGNEQFF
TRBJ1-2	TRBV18	CASSPVDRGEVSTF
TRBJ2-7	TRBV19	CASSRLAGAYEQYF
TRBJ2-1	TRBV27	CASSSTPDPVDEQFF
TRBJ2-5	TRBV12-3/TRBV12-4	CASAEGETQYF
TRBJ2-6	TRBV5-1	CASSSGTGEGGANVLTF
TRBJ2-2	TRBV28	CASSSKGYTGELFF
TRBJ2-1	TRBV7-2	CASSGRRGGQSYNEQFF
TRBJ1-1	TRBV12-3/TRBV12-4	CASSPGWAGSEAFF
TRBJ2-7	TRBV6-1	CASRTSSITYEQYF
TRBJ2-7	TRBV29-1	CSVAGTGGYEQYF
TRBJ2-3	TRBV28	CASSLIDRFTDTQYF
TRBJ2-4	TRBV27	CASSRTGLNIQYF
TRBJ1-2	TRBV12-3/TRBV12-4	CASSPLTSRRGYTF
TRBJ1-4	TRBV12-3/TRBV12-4	CASRDSVGGEKLFF
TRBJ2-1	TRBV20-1	CSARSIAPRENNNEQFF
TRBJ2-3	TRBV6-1	CASRNSGSADTQYF
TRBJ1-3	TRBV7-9	CASSLKGRNTIYF
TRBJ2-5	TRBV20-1	CSARGGRGGGETQYF
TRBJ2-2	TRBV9	CASSAKSSGRAGELFF
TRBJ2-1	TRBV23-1	CASSPLDSANEQFF
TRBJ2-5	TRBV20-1	CSARWDGNQETQYF
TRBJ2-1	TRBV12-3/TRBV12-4	CASSFTRDYNEQFF
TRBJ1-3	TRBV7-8	CASSPGSASGNTIYF
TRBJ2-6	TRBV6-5	CASSYSGRPGANVLTF
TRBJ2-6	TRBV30	CAWRAPGGTGANVLTF
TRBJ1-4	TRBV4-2	CASSRGGDTTNEKLFF
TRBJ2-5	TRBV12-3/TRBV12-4	CASSLFKETQYF
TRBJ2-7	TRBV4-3	CASSQEVTSGSSEQYF
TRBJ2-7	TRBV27	CASSLRYRQDLSYEQYF
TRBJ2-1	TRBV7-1	CASSSAIRGLAGQSSYNEQFF
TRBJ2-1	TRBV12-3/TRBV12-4	CASKSSGRAQSKFF
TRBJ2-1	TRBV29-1	CSVERTGIYNEQFF
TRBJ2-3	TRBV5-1	CASSLVGRVSTDTQYF
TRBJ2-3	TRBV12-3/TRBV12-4	CASEQGVGTDTQYF
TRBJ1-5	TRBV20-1	CSAPDGRHNQPQHF
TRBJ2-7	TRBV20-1	CSARDNAGGAFEQYF
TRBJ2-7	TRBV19	CASIGTGESEVQYF
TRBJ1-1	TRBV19	CASSTIMNTEAFF
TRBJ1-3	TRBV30	CAWSAYLPGTGSPELSGNTIYF
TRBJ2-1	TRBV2	CASSDDYNEQFF
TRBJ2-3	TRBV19	CASRSTDTQYF
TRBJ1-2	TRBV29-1	CSVDSSRDRERSGYTF
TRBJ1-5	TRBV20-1	CSARDRNGPQHF
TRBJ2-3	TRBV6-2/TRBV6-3	CASSPTRDRFLGTDTQYF
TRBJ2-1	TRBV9	CASSGALDTGNEQFF
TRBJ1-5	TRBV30	CAWSVQRTMTLGGNQPQHF
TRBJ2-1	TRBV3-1	CASSQGIRAEDEQFF
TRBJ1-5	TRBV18	CASSSEVDQPQHF
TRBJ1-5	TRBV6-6	CASAGTNQPQHF
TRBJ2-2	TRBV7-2	CASNNKLSGRTGELFF
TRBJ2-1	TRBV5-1	CASSSPRGRNEQFF
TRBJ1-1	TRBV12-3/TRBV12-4	CASTLNREILMNTEAFF
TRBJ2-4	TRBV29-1	CSVEITGLAKNIQYF
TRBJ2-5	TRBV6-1	CASFGGYKETQYF